A selection of T cell receptor beta chains follows, all from one sample in a study of cytomegalovirus exposure and HLA in healthy donors. Sequencing was performed with immunoSEQ multiplex PCR; in TCRdb, only in-frame clones are kept and a portion is missing. Found here are 150,000 or so clones, 80% of them singletons; the top ten hold roughly 4.8%. Material for sequencing was PBMCs. These receptors originate from a woman between 45 and 60 years old in good health and CMV-seropositive. Each CDR3 is given with its conserved first and last residue. The D gene is left open where the match is weak. For some rows the clone size is stated as once, few or many, or as a class when expanded; others skip it.

d_gene: .
j_gene: TRBJ2-2
v_gene: TRBV5-1
abundance: .
CDR3nt: TGCGCCAGCAGCTTGGCCCGCGAGGGTATGGTCGGGGAGCTGTTTTTT
CDR3aa: CASSLAREGMVGELFF

d_gene: .
j_gene: TRBJ1-5
v_gene: TRBV30
abundance: .
CDR3nt: TGTGCCTGGAGCGTTACAGGTTATCAGCCCCAGCATTTT
CDR3aa: CAWSVTGYQPQHF

d_gene: .
j_gene: TRBJ2-3
v_gene: TRBV4-2
abundance: .
CDR3nt: TGTGCCAGCAGCCTTCTTCCCGGCGGGGCCACAGATACGCAGTATTTT
CDR3aa: CASSLLPGGATDTQYF

d_gene: TRBD2
j_gene: TRBJ2-1
v_gene: TRBV7-3
abundance: .
CDR3nt: TGTGCCAGCAGCCCCGGACTAGCGGGCGTCTACAATGAGCAGTTCTTC
CDR3aa: CASSPGLAGVYNEQFF

d_gene: .
j_gene: TRBJ1-5
v_gene: TRBV6-6
abundance: .
CDR3nt: TGTGCCAGCAGTTACTTCGGGGGTTTTGACAATCAGCCCCAGCATTTT
CDR3aa: CASSYFGGFDNQPQHF

d_gene: .
j_gene: TRBJ1-2
v_gene: TRBV4-3
abundance: .
CDR3nt: TGCGCCAGCAGCCCCGGGGATCGGCACTATGGCTACACCTTC
CDR3aa: CASSPGDRHYGYTF

d_gene: .
j_gene: TRBJ2-6
v_gene: TRBV4-1
abundance: .
CDR3nt: TGCGCCAGCAGCCAGGGGAGGACTGGGGCCAACGTCCTGACTTTC
CDR3aa: CASSQGRTGANVLTF

d_gene: .
j_gene: TRBJ1-1
v_gene: TRBV5-1
abundance: .
CDR3nt: TGCGCCAGCAGACTGGAGACAGCCGGCACTGAAGCTTTCTTT
CDR3aa: CASRLETAGTEAFF

d_gene: TRBD1
j_gene: TRBJ2-7
v_gene: TRBV7-8
abundance: few
CDR3nt: TGTGCCAGCAGCTCGCAGCATAGAATCAGGGGGCGATCCTACGAGCAGTACTTC
CDR3aa: CASSSQHRIRGRSYEQYF

d_gene: TRBD1
j_gene: TRBJ1-3
v_gene: TRBV4-3
abundance: .
CDR3nt: TGCGCCAGCAGCCAAGCGGGGACAGCTTATCCCGGAAACACCATATATTTT
CDR3aa: CASSQAGTAYPGNTIYF

d_gene: .
j_gene: TRBJ1-6
v_gene: TRBV13
abundance: .
CDR3nt: TGTGCCAGCAGCTTGAAGGGGCGGACGAATTCACCCCTCCACTTT
CDR3aa: CASSLKGRTNSPLHF

d_gene: TRBD1
j_gene: TRBJ1-2
v_gene: TRBV7-9
abundance: .
CDR3nt: TGTGCCAGCAGCACCGACAGGGCGGTCTATGGCTACACCTTC
CDR3aa: CASSTDRAVYGYTF

d_gene: .
j_gene: TRBJ2-1
v_gene: TRBV5-1
abundance: few
CDR3nt: TGCGCCAGCAGCTTGCGAGGTCAGGGGGGAAAGGGATACAATGAGCAGTTCTTC
CDR3aa: CASSLRGQGGKGYNEQFF

d_gene: .
j_gene: TRBJ2-5
v_gene: TRBV27
abundance: .
CDR3nt: TGTGCCAGCAGTTTAATCCGGCAAGAGACCCAGTACTTC
CDR3aa: CASSLIRQETQYF

d_gene: TRBD1
j_gene: TRBJ2-3
v_gene: TRBV6-4
abundance: few
CDR3nt: TGTGCCAGCAGTGAAGGACAGGGTCAGGTAGATACGCAGTATTTT
CDR3aa: CASSEGQGQVDTQYF

d_gene: .
j_gene: TRBJ2-3
v_gene: TRBV5-1
abundance: .
CDR3nt: TGCGCCAGCAGCCTTAGAGGAGGAACAGATACGCAGTATTTT
CDR3aa: CASSLRGGTDTQYF

d_gene: .
j_gene: TRBJ2-2
v_gene: TRBV5-4
abundance: .
CDR3nt: TGTGCCAGCCGCAAAGATAGGACAGAGACCGGGGAGCTGTTTTTT
CDR3aa: CASRKDRTETGELFF

d_gene: TRBD2
j_gene: TRBJ2-7
v_gene: TRBV11-2
abundance: .
CDR3nt: TGTGCCAGCCGACGGACTAGCGGCATTTACGAGCAGTACTTC
CDR3aa: CASRRTSGIYEQYF

d_gene: TRBD1
j_gene: TRBJ2-7
v_gene: TRBV5-4
abundance: .
CDR3nt: TGTGCCAGCAGCTTGGACAGGGGGCGGTACGAGCAGTACTTC
CDR3aa: CASSLDRGRYEQYF

d_gene: .
j_gene: TRBJ2-3
v_gene: TRBV6-1
abundance: .
CDR3nt: TGTGCCAGCAGTGAGGCCTTACAGGGTGGCACAGATACGCAGTATTTT
CDR3aa: CASSEALQGGTDTQYF

d_gene: .
j_gene: TRBJ1-6
v_gene: TRBV11-1
abundance: .
CDR3nt: TGTGCCAGCAGCTTAATGACAGGCTCAAGGTCACCCCTCCACTTT
CDR3aa: CASSLMTGSRSPLHF

d_gene: TRBD1
j_gene: TRBJ2-3
v_gene: TRBV29-1
abundance: few
CDR3nt: TGCAGCGTTTTCATAGGACAGGGGATGTTCAATACGCAGTATTTT
CDR3aa: CSVFIGQGMFNTQYF

d_gene: .
j_gene: TRBJ1-5
v_gene: TRBV7-9
abundance: once
CDR3nt: TGTGCCAGCAGCTTAGAGTGGGGGCCCGGGAGCAATCAGCCCCAGCATTTT
CDR3aa: CASSLEWGPGSNQPQHF

d_gene: .
j_gene: TRBJ2-2
v_gene: TRBV9
abundance: once
CDR3nt: TGTGCCAGCAGCGTCCTAGCTGTTCGCACCGGGGAGCTGTTTTTT
CDR3aa: CASSVLAVRTGELFF

d_gene: .
j_gene: TRBJ1-1
v_gene: TRBV15
abundance: .
CDR3nt: TGTGCCACCAGCAGAGATTCCGAGGACAGCACTGAAGCTTTCTTT
CDR3aa: CATSRDSEDSTEAFF

d_gene: TRBD2
j_gene: TRBJ2-2
v_gene: TRBV7-9
abundance: few
CDR3nt: TGTGCCAGCAGCTCCCGACTAGCGGGAGGGATCGGGGAGCTGTTTTTT
CDR3aa: CASSSRLAGGIGELFF